This T cell receptor beta chain was captured by sequencing in a study of regulatory T cells in long-lasting Graves disease. Building of the TCR beta libraries involved iRepertoire HTBI primers and Arm-PCR of CDR3 regions. In TCRdb, the multiplex PCR reads were re-called with MiXCR into one record per CDR3 protein. Seen here are about half a million distinct CDR3 sequences, approximately 12% observed once, and the top ten hold about 8.3%. Noted time point: newly diagnosed GD, antithyroid drugs for less than 3 months. The authors made the TCR library using RNA they extracted from PBMCs. This clonotype has a handful of counts. This sample was shared with a second study, whose subject was T cells in Graves' hyperthyroidism and ophthalmopathy. As reported in that work: First-round RT-PCR with HTBI primers amplified the TCR CDR3 region.

The clonotype comes from a woman aged 25-40 years with Graves disease. The sequenced sample was peripheral blood mononuclear cells (PBMCs), obtained at new diagnosis, from a patient treated with antithyroid drugs.

This CDR3 is CAISEPPGRVITPDTQYF. CDR3 sequence (DNA): TGTGCCATCAGTGAGCCACCTGGGAGGGTGATAACCCCAGATACGCAGTATTTT. The chain combines TRBV10-3 with TRBJ2-3; 7 bases agree with TRBD2. The ends lost 2 bases at V and 4 bases at J; junction bases unmatched: 15. Germline-derived CDR1 and CDR2 are ENHRY and SYGVKD. The CDR3 has 18 amino acids.